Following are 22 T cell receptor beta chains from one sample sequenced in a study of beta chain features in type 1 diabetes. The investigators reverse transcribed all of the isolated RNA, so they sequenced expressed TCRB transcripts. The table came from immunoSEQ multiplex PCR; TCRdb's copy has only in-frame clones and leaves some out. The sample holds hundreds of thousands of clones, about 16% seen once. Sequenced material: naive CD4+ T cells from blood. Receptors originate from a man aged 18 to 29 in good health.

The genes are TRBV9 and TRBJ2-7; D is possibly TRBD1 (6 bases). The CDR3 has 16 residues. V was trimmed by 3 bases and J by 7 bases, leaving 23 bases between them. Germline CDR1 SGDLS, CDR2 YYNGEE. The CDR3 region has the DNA TGTGCCAGCAGCGAGGGGGTAGGGACCAGCTATAGTGAGCAGTACTTC. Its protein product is CASSEGVGTSYSEQYF.

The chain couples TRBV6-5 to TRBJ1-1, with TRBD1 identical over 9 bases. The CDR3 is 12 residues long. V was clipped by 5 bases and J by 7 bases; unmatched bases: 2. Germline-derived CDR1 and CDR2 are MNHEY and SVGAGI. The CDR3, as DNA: TGTGCCAGCAGTCGGACAGGGGATGAAGCTTTCTTT. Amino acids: CASSRTGDEAFF.

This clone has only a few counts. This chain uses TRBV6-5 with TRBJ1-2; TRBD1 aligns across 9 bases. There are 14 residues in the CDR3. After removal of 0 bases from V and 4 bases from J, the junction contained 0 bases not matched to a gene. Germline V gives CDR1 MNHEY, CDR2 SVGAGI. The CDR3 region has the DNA TGTGCCAGCAGTTACTCGACAGGGGGCTATGGCTACACCTTC. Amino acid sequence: CASSYSTGGYGYTF.

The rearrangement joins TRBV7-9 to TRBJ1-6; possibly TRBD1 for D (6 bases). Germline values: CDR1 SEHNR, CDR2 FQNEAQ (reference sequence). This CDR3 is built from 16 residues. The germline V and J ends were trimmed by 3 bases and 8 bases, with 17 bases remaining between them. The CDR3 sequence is CASSFGGAAPYSPLHF. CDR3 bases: TGTGCCAGCAGCTTTGGGGGGGCGGCTCCCTATTCACCCCTCCACTTT.

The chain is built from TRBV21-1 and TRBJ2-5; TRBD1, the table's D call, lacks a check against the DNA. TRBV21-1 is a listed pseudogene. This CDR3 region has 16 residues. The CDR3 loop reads CASSKMRTGPKETQYF. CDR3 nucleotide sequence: TGTGCCAGCAGCAAAATGAGGACAGGACCGAAGGAGACCCAGTACTTC.

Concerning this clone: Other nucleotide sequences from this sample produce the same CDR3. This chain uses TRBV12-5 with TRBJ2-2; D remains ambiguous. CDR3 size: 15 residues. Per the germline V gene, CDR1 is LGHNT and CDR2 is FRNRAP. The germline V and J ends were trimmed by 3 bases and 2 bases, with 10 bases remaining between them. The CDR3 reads CASGLVGTNTGELFF. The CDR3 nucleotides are TGTGCTAGTGGTTTAGTGGGAACTAACACCGGGGAGCTGTTTTTT.

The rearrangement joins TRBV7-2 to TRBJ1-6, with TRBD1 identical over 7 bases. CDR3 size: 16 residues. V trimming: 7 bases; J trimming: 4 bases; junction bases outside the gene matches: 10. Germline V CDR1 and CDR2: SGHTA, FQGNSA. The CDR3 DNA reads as TGTGCCAGCAACTCACGAGCCAGGGGGTATAATTCACCCCTCCACTTT. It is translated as CASNSRARGYNSPLHF.

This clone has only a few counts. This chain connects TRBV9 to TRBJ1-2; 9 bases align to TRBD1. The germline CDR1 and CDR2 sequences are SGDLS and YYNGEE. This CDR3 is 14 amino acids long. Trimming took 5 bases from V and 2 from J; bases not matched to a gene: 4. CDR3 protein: CASRRTGANYGYTF. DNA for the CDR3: TGTGCCAGCAGGCGGACAGGGGCGAACTATGGCTACACCTTC.

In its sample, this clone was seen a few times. The CDR3: CASSPTGGADTGELFF. In DNA, the CDR3 is TGTGCCAGCAGCCCGACGGGGGGCGCCGACACCGGGGAGCTGTTTTTT. This rearrangement joins TRBV5-4 to TRBJ2-2; the D gene is possibly TRBD2 (7 bases). Trimming took 4 bases from V and 3 from J, leaving 16 bases between them. The CDR3 consists of 16 residues. Per the germline V gene, CDR1 is SGHNT and CDR2 is YYREEE (reference sequence).

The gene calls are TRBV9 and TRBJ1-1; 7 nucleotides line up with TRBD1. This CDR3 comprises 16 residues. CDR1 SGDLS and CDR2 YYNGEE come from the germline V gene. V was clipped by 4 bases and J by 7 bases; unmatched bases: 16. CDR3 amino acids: CASSPRSGQIKNEAFF. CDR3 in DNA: TGTGCCAGCAGCCCCCGATCGGGACAGATTAAGAATGAAGCTTTCTTT.

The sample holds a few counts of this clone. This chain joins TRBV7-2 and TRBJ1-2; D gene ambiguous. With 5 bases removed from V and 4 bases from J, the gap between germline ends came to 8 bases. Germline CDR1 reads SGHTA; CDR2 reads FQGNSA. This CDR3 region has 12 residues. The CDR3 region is CASSTSAYGYTF. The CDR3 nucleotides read TGTGCCAGCAGCACCTCAGCCTATGGCTACACCTTC.

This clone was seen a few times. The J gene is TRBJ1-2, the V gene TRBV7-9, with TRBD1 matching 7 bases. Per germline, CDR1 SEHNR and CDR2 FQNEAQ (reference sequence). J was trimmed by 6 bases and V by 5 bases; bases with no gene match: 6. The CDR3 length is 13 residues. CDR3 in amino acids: CASSRRQGDGYTF. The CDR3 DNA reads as TGTGCCAGCAGCCGCCGACAGGGCGATGGCTACACCTTC.

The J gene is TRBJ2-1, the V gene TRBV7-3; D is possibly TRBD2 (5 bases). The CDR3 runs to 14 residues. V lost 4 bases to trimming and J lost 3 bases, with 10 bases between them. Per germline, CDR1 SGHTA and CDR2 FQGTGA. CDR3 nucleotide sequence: TGTGCCAGCAGCTCCAAGAGGGACTACAATGAGCAGTTCTTC. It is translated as CASSSKRDYNEQFF.

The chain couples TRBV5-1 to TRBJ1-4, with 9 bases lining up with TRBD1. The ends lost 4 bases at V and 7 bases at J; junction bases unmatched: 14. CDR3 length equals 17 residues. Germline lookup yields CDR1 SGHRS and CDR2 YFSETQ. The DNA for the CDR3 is TGCGCCAGCAGCCCTTCGGGACAGGGAAACCAAGGTGAAAAACTGTTTTTT. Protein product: CASSPSGQGNQGEKLFF.

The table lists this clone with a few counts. The CDR3 is CASSLVGGQSNSPYEQYF. The CDR3 bases are TGTGCCAGCAGCTTAGTTGGGGGACAGTCGAATTCACCCTACGAGCAGTACTTC. The chain recombines TRBV7-2 with TRBJ2-7; 7 bases match TRBD1. V trimming: 1 base; J trimming: 2 bases; junction bases outside the gene matches: 14. The CDR3 has 18 residues. Germline-derived CDR1 and CDR2 are SGHTA and FQGNSA.

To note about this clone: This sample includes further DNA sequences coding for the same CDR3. The CDR3: CASSPPGGGNQPQHF. CDR3 nucleotide sequence: TGTGCCAGCAGTCCACCGGGGGGAGGCAATCAGCCCCAGCATTTT. V gene TRBV28 combines with J gene TRBJ1-5; TRBD1 is a possible D gene (5 bases). This CDR3 is built from 15 residues. CDR1 MDHEN and CDR2 SYDVKM come from the germline V gene. The ends were cut back, 5 bases at V and 2 bases at J, with 13 bases in the middle.

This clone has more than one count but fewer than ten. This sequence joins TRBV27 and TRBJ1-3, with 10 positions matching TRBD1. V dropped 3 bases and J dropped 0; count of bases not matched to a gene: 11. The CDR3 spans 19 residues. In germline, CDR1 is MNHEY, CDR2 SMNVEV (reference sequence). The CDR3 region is CASSFGRPGQGTSGNTIYF. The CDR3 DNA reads TGTGCCAGCAGTTTTGGCCGACCGGGACAGGGGACCTCTGGAAACACCATATATTTT.

The CDR3 nucleotides read TGTGCCAGCAGCGAAAGGGAGTCTGGGGCCAACGTCCTGACTTTC. It specifies CASSERESGANVLTF. V gene TRBV9 combines with J gene TRBJ2-6; D is perhaps TRBD2 (5 bases). This CDR3 is 15 amino acids long. Germline V gene data show CDR1 as SGDLS and CDR2 as YYNGEE. Trimming pared 3 bases from V and 1 base from J, leaving 8 bases between.

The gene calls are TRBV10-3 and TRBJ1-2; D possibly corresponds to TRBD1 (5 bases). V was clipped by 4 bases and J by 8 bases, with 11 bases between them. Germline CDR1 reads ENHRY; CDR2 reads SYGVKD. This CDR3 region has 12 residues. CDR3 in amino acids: CAISVLRVGYTF. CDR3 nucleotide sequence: TGTGCCATCAGTGTACTCAGGGTCGGCTACACCTTC.

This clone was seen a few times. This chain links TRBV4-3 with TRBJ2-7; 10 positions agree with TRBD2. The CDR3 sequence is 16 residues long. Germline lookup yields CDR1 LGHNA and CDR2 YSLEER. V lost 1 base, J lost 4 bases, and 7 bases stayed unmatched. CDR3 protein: CASSQGASGSGYEQYF. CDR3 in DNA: TGCGCCAGCAGCCAAGGTGCTAGCGGGAGCGGGTACGAGCAGTACTTC.

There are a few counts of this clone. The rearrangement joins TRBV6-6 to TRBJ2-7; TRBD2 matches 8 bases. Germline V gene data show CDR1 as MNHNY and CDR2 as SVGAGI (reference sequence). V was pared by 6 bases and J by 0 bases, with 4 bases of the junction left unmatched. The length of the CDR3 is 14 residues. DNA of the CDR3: TGTGCCAGCAGCCCCGGGACTAGCTCCTACGAGCAGTACTTC. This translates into CASSPGTSSYEQYF.

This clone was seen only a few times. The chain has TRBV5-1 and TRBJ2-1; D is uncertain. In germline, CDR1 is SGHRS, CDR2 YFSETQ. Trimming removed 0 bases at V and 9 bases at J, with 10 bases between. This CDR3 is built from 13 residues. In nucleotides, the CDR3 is TGCGCCAGCAGCTTGGCCGGTTGGAGTGAGCAGTTCTTC. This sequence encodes CASSLAGWSEQFF.